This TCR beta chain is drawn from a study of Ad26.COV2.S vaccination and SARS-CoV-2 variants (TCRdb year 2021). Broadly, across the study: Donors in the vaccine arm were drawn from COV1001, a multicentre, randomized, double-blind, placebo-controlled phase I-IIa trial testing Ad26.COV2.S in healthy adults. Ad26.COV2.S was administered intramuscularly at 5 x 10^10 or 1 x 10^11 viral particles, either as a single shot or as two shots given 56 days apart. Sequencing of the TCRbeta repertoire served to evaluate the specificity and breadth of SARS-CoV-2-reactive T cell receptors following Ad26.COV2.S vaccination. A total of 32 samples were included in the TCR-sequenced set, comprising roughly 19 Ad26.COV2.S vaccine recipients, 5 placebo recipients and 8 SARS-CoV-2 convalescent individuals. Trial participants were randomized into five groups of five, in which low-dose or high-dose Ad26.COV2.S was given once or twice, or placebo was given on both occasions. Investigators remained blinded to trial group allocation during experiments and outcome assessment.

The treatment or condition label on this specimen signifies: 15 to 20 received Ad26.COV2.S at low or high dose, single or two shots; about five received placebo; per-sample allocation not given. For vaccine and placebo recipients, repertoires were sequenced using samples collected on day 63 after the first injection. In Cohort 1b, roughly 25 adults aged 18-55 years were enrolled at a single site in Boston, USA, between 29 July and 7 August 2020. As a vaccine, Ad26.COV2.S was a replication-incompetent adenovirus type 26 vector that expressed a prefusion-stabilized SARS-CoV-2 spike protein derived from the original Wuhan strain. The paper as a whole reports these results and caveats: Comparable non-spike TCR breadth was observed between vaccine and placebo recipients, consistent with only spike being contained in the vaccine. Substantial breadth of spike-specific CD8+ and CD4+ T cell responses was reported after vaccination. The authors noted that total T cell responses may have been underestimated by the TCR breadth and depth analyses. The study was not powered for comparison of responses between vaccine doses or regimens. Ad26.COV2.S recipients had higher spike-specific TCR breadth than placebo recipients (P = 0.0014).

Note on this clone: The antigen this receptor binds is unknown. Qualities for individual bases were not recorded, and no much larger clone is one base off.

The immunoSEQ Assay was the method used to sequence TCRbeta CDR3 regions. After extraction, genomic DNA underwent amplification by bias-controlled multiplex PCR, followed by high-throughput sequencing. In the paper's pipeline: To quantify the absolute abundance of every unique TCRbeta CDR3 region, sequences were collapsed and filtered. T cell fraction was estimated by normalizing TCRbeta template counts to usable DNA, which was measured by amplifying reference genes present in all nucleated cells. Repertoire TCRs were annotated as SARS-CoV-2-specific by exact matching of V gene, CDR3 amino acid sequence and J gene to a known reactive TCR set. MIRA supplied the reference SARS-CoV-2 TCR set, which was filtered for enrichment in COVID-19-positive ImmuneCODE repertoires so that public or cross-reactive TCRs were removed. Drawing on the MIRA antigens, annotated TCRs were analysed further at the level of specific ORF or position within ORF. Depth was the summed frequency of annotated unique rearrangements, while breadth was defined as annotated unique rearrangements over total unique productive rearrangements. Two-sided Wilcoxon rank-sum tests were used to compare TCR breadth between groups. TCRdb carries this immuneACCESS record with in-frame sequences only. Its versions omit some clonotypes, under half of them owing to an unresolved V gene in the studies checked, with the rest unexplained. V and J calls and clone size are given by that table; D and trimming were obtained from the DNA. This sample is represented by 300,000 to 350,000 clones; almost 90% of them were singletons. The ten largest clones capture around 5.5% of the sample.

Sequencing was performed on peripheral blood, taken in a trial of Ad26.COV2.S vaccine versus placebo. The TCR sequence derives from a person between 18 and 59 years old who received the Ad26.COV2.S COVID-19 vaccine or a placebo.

CDR3 protein: CSVVPGQETQYF. In nucleotide form, the sequence is TGCAGCGTTGTACCCGGGCAAGAGACCCAGTACTTC. Rearrangement joined TRBV29-1 to TRBJ2-5, with the D gene not clear enough to name. The junction carries 8 bases between V and J, which are trimmed by 4 bases and 2 bases respectively. The CDR3, from cysteine to phenylalanine, totals 12 residues. Only CDR3 DNA remains: 36 bases, in frame from the first base. CDR1 and CDR2 are read off the germline V gene as SQVTM and ANQGSEA. This CDR3, with the reference TRBV29-1 and TRBJ2-5 proteins standing in past its ends, gives the full variable domain SAVISQKPSRDICQRGTSLTIQCQVDSQVTMMFWYRQQPGQSLTLIATANQGSEATYESGFVIDKFPISRPNLTFSTLTVSNMSPEDSSIYLCSVVPGQETQYFGPGTRLLVL.